These 24 T cell receptor beta chains were all obtained from the same sample, sequenced in a study of T cells in Graves' hyperthyroidism and ophthalmopathy (dated by TCRdb to between 2019 and 2020). The method was multiplex PCR. TCRdb records Illumina HiSeq 2000 as the sequencer. The TCR beta CDR3 regions were amplified from RNA transcripts. The first round of RT-PCR for the TCR CDR3 was performed with the HTBI primer set and the Qiagen OneStep RT-PCR kit. The public sequencing data were trimmed at Q25 with fastp and processed into clonotypes with MiXCR by TCRdb, which kept only in-frame beta chains. Each entry merges the rows of one CDR3 protein and shows their most common DNA and genes. Present in this sample are about 700,000 distinct CDR3 sequences, 45% of which were seen just once. About 7% of the sample goes to the ten largest clones. Sample: peripheral blood or thyroid tissue (not recorded which). These TCRs come from an adult man with Graves' disease, either hyperthyroidism or ophthalmopathy (not recorded which).

This clonotype was observed many times. The J gene is TRBJ1-5, the V gene TRBV7-2; perhaps TRBD1 as D (6 bases). The length of the CDR3 is 14 residues. Per germline, CDR1 SGHTA and CDR2 FQGNSA. V lost 5 bases and J 6 bases, leaving 14 bases between the germline ends. CDR3 residues: CASSPLGGGQPQHF. The CDR3 DNA follows: TGTGCCAGCAGCCCCCTGGGAGGGGGTCAGCCCCAGCATTTT. The whole variable domain, filled in from reference TRBV7-2 and TRBJ1-5, reads GAGVSQSPSNKVTEKGKDVELRCDPISGHTALYWYRQSLGQGLEFLIYFQGNSAPDKSGLPSDRFSAERTGGSVSTLTIQRTQQEDSAVYLCASSPLGGGQPQHFGDGTRLSIL.

This clonotype showed up many times. The V gene is TRBV6-5, the J gene TRBJ2-7; 8 bases are a match to TRBD2. CDR3 length: 14 residues. V lost 0 bases, J lost 9 bases, and 7 bases stayed unmatched. Germline assignment: CDR1 MNHEY and CDR2 SVGAGI. CDR3 sequence reads: CASSYSNERGPQYF. CDR3 coding DNA: TGTGCCAGCAGTTACTCGAATGAGCGGGGGCCGCAGTACTTC.

The chain employs TRBV10-3 and TRBJ1-5; D not resolved. Deletions cut 6 bases from V and 3 bases from J, with 9 bases between. Germline V gene sequence: CDR1 ENHRY, CDR2 SYGVKD. The CDR3 is 13 amino acids. CDR3 protein: CAIRDGPNQPQHF. The DNA for the CDR3 is TGTGCCATCAGGGACGGACCCAATCAGCCCCAGCATTTT.

This clonotype was counted only a few times. The V call is TRBV7-9, the J call TRBJ1-5, with 7 nucleotides matching TRBD1. This CDR3 contains 15 residues. CDR1 SEHNR and CDR2 FQNEAQ come from the germline V gene (reference sequence). Losses at the gene ends were 5 bases for V and 2 bases for J; bases not matched to a gene: 6. Written as DNA, the CDR3 is TGTGCCAGCAGCCCCAAGGGGGCGGGCAATCAGCCCCAGCATTTT. This codes for CASSPKGAGNQPQHF.

This clonotype was counted only a few times. The CDR3, as DNA: TGTGCCAGCAGCCAAGATGTTTGGGGCTACGAGCAGTACTTC. It encodes CASSQDVWGYEQYF. The chain combines TRBV14 with TRBJ2-7; D uncertain. V lost 0 bases, J lost 3 bases, and 9 bases lay in between. The CDR3 runs to 14 residues. Germline CDR1 is SGHDN and CDR2 is FVKESK.

The chain couples TRBV12-3 or TRBV12-4 to TRBJ1-5; tentatively, D is TRBD1 (6 bases). Trimming stripped 2 bases from V and 3 bases from J, with 11 bases between. This CDR3 spans 15 amino acids. CDR3 in amino acids: CASSLRGAFNQPQHF. The DNA of the CDR3 is TGTGCCAGCAGTTTACGGGGGGCCTTCAATCAGCCCCAGCATTTT.

This chain uses TRBV25-1 with TRBJ2-3, with D uncertain. The germline gives CDR1 MGHDK, CDR2 SYGVNS. The CDR3 contains 15 residues. V shed 5 bases and J shed 6 bases, with 18 bases lying between them. The CDR3 bases are TGTGCCAGCAGTTACTCGGAACTGGGGATCGATACGCAGTATTTT. Protein sequence: CASSYSELGIDTQYF.

The J gene is TRBJ1-1, the V gene TRBV7-9; TRBD1 might be the D (5 bases). CDR3 size: 16 residues. Trimming took 0 bases from V and 4 from J, leaving 15 bases between them. Germline V gene lookup returns CDR1 SEHNR and CDR2 FQNEAQ (reference sequence). This CDR3 is CASSLALGEGPTEAFF. The CDR3 DNA reads as TGTGCCAGCAGCTTAGCCTTGGGGGAGGGCCCCACTGAAGCTTTCTTT.

This chain uses TRBV25-1 with TRBJ2-7; 11 positions match TRBD2. Germline V lookup: CDR1 MGHDK, CDR2 SYGVNS. The CDR3 is made up of 11 amino acids. In nucleotides, the CDR3 is TGTAGACTAGCGGGATCCTACGAGCAGTACTTC. It translates to CRLAGSYEQYF.

This clonotype was seen ten or more times. J is TRBJ2-7 and V is TRBV25-1; 11 positions agree with TRBD1. Per the germline V gene, CDR1 is MGHDK and CDR2 is SYGVNS. CDR3 length: 16 residues. After removal of 4 bases from V and 2 bases from J, the junction contained 7 bases not matched to a gene. For the CDR3, the DNA is TGTGCCAGCAGTGCCCCCCCGGGACAGGGGGCCTACGAGCAGTACTTC. It specifies CASSAPPGQGAYEQYF.

This clonotype has just a few counts. The chain has TRBV6-1 and TRBJ1-4, with a possible D match to TRBD1 (5 bases). The CDR3 has 17 amino acids. V was cut by 0 bases and J by 0 bases, with 11 bases left in between. Germline CDR1 MNHNS, CDR2 SASEGT. CDR3 sequence reads: CASSEAGGATTNEKLFF. The DNA of the CDR3 is TGTGCCAGCAGTGAAGCCGGAGGGGCCACAACTAATGAAAAACTGTTTTTT.

The V and J genes are TRBV30 and TRBJ1-3; D ambiguous. Germline-derived CDR1 and CDR2 are GTSNPN and SVGIG (reference sequence). The CDR3 is 14 amino acids. V lost 3 bases and J lost 0, with 9 bases in between. In DNA, the CDR3 is TGTGCCTGGAGCAACAGCGACTCTGGAAACACCATATATTTT. Its translation: CAWSNSDSGNTIYF.

In its sample, this clonotype was seen once. The CDR3 bases are TGTGCCAGCATACAGGTCGGGTACTATGGCTACACCTTC. Translation gives CASIQVGYYGYTF. The chain is built from TRBV7-9 and TRBJ1-2; a possible D gene is TRBD1 (5 bases). Looked up from germline, CDR1 is SEHNR and CDR2 is FQNEAQ (reference sequence). The CDR3 has 13 residues. V was pared by 7 bases and J by 3 bases, with 12 bases between.

Points on this clonotype: A read error is possible here, since a much larger clone lies one base away. The V call is TRBV2, the J call TRBJ1-4, with a weak D call TRBD1 (5 bases). The length of the CDR3 is 12 residues. Germline V gives CDR1 SNHLY, CDR2 FYNNEI. The CDR3 region is CAISEGSEKLFF. CDR3 DNA: TGTGCCATCAGTGAGGGGAGTGAAAAACTGTTTTTT.

This sequence joins TRBV2 and TRBJ1-5; D may be TRBD1 (6 bases). Per germline, CDR1 SNHLY and CDR2 FYNNEI. Trimming pared 3 bases from V and 4 bases from J, leaving 22 bases between. The CDR3 sequence is 18 residues long. The chain's CDR3 is CASSEGGAGVVWNQPQHF. The CDR3 nucleotides are TGTGCCAGCAGTGAGGGGGGGGCTGGAGTAGTTTGGAATCAGCCCCAGCATTTT.

V usage is TRBV11-2 and J usage is TRBJ1-4, with D possibly matching TRBD1 (5 bases). The CDR3 extends over 16 amino acids. V was trimmed by 0 bases and J by 0 bases, leaving 8 bases between them. From germline, CDR1 is SGHAT and CDR2 FQNNGV. CDR3 amino acids: CASSLDRDSTNEKLFF. The CDR3 nucleotides are TGTGCCAGCAGCTTAGATCGGGACTCAACTAATGAAAAACTGTTTTTT.

The V call is TRBV3-1, the J call TRBJ1-4; D is unclear. Trimming pared 0 bases from V and 9 bases from J, leaving 11 bases between. The CDR3 runs 14 residues. Per the germline V gene, CDR1 is LGHDT and CDR2 is YNNKEL (reference sequence). The CDR3 region has the DNA TGTGCCAGCAGCCAAGATCCGGCAGCCAAAAAACTGTTTTTT. Translating it yields CASSQDPAAKKLFF.

This clonotype was counted only a few times. This chain joins TRBV9 and TRBJ2-2; D gene ambiguous. Trimming took 4 bases from V and 6 from J, leaving 7 bases between them. Germline loops: CDR1 SGDLS, CDR2 YYNGEE. The CDR3 runs 12 residues. CDR3 protein: CASSTSPGELFF. Written as DNA, the CDR3 is TGTGCCAGCAGCACCAGCCCCGGGGAGCTGTTTTTT.

The rearrangement uses TRBV2 and TRBJ2-2, with D possibly TRBD1 on 6 matching bases. Trimming shortened V by 6 bases and J by 4 bases, and 12 bases separated the two germline ends. Germline assignment: CDR1 SNHLY and CDR2 FYNNEI. This CDR3 spans 14 amino acids. The CDR3 nucleotides read TGTGCCAGCAGGTTACAGGGCCGCACCGGGGAGCTGTTTTTT. This encodes CASRLQGRTGELFF. The full variable domain, its missing parts supplied by reference TRBV2 and TRBJ2-2, is EPEVTQTPSHQVTQMGQEVILRCVPISNHLYFYWYRQILGQKVEFLVSFYNNEISEKSEIFDDQFSVERPDGSNFTLKIRSTKLEDSAMYFCASRLQGRTGELFFGEGSRLTVL.

V is TRBV19 and J is TRBJ2-7; tentatively, D is TRBD1 or TRBD2 (6 bases each). In germline, CDR1 is LNHDA, CDR2 SQIVND (reference sequence). This CDR3 comprises 18 residues. V lost 5 bases, J lost 1 base, and 24 bases lay in between. For the CDR3, the DNA is TGTGCCAGTAGTCCCAACAAAAGGAGGGGGAAAGGGTCCTACGAGCAGTACTTC. Translating gives CASSPNKRRGKGSYEQYF.

As regards this clonotype: One junction end does not reproduce the germline sequence, and a read error may be involved. The chain combines TRBV7-9 with TRBJ1-2; the match to TRBD1 covers 7 bases. The CDR3 runs to 13 residues. Per the germline V gene, CDR1 is SEHNR and CDR2 is FQNEAQ (reference sequence). The CDR3 loop reads CASSLGPAGTVVF. The CDR3 nucleotides read TGTGCCAGCAGCCTGGGGCCCGCCGGGACAGTCGTCTTC.

In this sample, this clonotype turned up many times. The chain joins TRBV7-6 to TRBJ2-7; 9 nucleotides match TRBD1. The CDR3 is 14 amino acids. Per germline, CDR1 SGHVS and CDR2 FNYEAQ. V lost 1 base and J lost 6; bases outside the gene matches: 4. CDR3: CASSLVTGGGEQYF. The CDR3 nucleotides are TGTGCCAGCAGCTTAGTAACAGGGGGCGGCGAGCAGTACTTC.

This clonotype was observed a single time. The J gene is TRBJ2-6, the V gene TRBV5-5; weak D call: TRBD1 (6 bases). This CDR3 contains 16 residues. V shed 2 bases and J shed 2 bases, with 11 bases lying between them. The germline V gene has CDR1 SGHKS and CDR2 YYEKEE (reference sequence). CDR3 protein: CASSLTGRAGANVLTF. CDR3 bases: TGTGCCAGCAGCTTAACAGGGAGAGCTGGGGCCAACGTCCTGACTTTC.

This clonotype was picked up many times. This chain links TRBV7-6 with TRBJ2-5, with D unclear. V gave up 1 base and J gave up 5 bases, with 11 bases separating them. Germline CDR1 is SGHVS and CDR2 is FNYEAQ. The CDR3 totals 14 residues. As DNA, the CDR3 is TGTGCCAGCAGCTTAGAAGTGGGCCCGGAGACCCAGTACTTC. Encoded protein: CASSLEVGPETQYF.